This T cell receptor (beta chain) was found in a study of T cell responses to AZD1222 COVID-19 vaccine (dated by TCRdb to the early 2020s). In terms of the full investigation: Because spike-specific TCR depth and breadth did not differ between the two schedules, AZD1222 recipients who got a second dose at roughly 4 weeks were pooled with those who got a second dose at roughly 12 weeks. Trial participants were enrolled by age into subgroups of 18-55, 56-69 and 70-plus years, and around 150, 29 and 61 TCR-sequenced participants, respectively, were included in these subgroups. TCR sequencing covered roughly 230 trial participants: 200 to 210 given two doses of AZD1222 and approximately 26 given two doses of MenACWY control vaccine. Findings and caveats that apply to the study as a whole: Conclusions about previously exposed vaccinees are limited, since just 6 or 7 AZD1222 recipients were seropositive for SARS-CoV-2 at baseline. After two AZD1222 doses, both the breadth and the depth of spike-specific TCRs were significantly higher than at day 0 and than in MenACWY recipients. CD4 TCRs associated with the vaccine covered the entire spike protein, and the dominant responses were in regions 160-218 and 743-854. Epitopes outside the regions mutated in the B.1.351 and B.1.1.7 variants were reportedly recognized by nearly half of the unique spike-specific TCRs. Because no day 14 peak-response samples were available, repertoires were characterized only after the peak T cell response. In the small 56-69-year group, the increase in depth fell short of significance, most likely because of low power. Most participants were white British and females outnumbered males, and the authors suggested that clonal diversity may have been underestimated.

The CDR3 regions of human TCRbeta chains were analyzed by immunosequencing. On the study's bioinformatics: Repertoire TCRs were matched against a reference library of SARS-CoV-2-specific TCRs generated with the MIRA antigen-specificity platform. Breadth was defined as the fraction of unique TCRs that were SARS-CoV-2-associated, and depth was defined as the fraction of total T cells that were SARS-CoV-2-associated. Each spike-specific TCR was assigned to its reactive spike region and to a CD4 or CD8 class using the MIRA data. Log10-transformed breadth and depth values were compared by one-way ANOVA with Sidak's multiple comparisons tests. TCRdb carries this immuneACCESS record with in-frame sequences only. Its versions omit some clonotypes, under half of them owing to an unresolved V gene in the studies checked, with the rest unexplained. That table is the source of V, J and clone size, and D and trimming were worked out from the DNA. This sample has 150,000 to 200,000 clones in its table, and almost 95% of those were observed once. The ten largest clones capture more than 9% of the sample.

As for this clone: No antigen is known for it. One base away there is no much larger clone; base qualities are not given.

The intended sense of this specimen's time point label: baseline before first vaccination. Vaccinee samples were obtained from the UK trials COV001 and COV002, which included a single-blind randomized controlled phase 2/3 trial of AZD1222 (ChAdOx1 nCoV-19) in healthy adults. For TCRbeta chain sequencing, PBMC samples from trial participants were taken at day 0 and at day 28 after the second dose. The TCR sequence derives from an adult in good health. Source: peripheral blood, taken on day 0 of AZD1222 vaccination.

The CDR3 sequence is CASSAGTRSTGELFF. The base sequence is TGTGCCAGTAGCGCCGGGACAAGGTCCACCGGGGAGCTGTTTTTT. Rearrangement joined TRBV19 to TRBJ2-2; TRBD1 could be the D gene, as 6 bases match. V and J lose 6 bases and 4 bases, and a span of 15 bases separates them. CDR1 and CDR2, looked up from the germline V gene (reference sequence), are LNHDA and SQIVND. The CDR3 runs 15 residues from the cysteine to the phenylalanine. Left in the record is the CDR3 DNA by itself, 45 bases read in frame from the first base.